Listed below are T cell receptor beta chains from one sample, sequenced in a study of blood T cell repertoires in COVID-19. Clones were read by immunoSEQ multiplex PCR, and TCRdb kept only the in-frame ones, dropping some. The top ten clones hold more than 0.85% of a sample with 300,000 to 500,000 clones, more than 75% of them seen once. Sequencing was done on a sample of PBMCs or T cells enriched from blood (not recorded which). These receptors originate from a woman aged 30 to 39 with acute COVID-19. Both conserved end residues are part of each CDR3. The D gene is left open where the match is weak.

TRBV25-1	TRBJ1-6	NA	TGTGCCAGCAGTGACCGACAGTCCGATAATTCACCCCTCCACTTT	CASSDRQSDNSPLHF
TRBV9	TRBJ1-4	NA	TGTGCCAGCAGCGTAGGATCAGGGCGGCCCACTAATGAAAAACTGTTTTTT	CASSVGSGRPTNEKLFF
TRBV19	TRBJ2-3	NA	TGTGCCAGTAGTAGTCAGCGGACTCCCGGTGATACGCAGTATTTT	CASSSQRTPGDTQYF
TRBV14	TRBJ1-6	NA	TGTGCCAGCAGCCGCCAAAGGACCGGGACAAGGGTCGCCCTCCACTTT	CASSRQRTGTRVALHF
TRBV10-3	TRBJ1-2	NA	TGTGCCATCAGTAACCTCAACCCAGGCGGCTACACCTTC	CAISNLNPGGYTF
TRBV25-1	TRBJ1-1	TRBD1	TGTGCCAGCAGCCCCTACCCCATGGGACAGTTGAACACTGAAGCTTTCTTT	CASSPYPMGQLNTEAFF
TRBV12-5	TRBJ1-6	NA	TGTGCTAGTGGTTTGGAACAGACTAATTCACCCCTCCACTTT	CASGLEQTNSPLHF
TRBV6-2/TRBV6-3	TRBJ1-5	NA	TGTGCCAGCAGTTACGCGACAGCCGGGGGTTATCAGCCCCAGCATTTT	CASSYATAGGYQPQHF
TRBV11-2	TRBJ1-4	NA	TGTGCCAGCAGTTATACCACGGGACTTTTAAATGAAAAACTGTTTTTT	CASSYTTGLLNEKLFF
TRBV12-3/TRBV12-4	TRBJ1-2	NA	TGTGCCAGCAGCCCCTCAGGGCATGGCTACACCTTC	CASSPSGHGYTF
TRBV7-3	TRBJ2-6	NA	TGTGCCAGCAGGCGTTCTGGGGCCAACGTCCTGACTTTC	CASRRSGANVLTF
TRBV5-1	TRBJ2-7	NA	TGCGCCAGCAGCCTCCGGTATTCTCTCTACGAGCAGTACTTC	CASSLRYSLYEQYF
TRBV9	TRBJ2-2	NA	TGTGCCAGCAGCTTCCCAGGGGTAGGCACCGGGGAGCTGTTTTTT	CASSFPGVGTGELFF